These 27 T cell receptor delta chains were all obtained from the same sample, sequenced in a study of gamma-delta chains in newborns, infants, children. TCRdb re-identified clones in the reads via CATT. The sample shows about 6,100 delta-chain clones, 2.6% of them seen only once. Specimen: blood. These receptors all come from a child who was a newborn, infant or young child, either healthy, febrile or measles-vaccinated (not recorded which).

This clone counts as medium-sized. This rearrangement joins TRDV2 to TRDJ1; possible D gene TRDD3, 6 bases. This CDR3 contains 16 residues. Looked up from germline, CDR1 is GEAIGNYY and CDR2 is EKD. V was pared by 0 bases and J by 2 bases, with 15 bases between. CDR3 sequence reads: CACDTLKRDKTDKLIF. CDR3 coding DNA: TGTGCCTGTGACACCTTAAAGAGGGATAAGACCGATAAACTCATCTTT.

This clone has more than one count but fewer than ten. Other DNA sequences in this sample translate to the same CDR3. J is TRDJ3 and V is TRDV2; 8 bases are shared with TRDD3. This CDR3 contains 19 residues. Germline V gives CDR1 GEAIGNYY, CDR2 EKD. With 1 base clipped from V and 0 bases from J, the junction kept 7 bases outside the gene matches. This CDR3 is CACDTWGIRSSWDTRQMFF. Here the CDR3 DNA reads TGTGCCTGTGACACTTGGGGGATCCGAAGCTCCTGGGACACCCGACAGATGTTTTTC.

About this clone: At one end the junction does not follow the germline gene, possibly because of a read error. Other DNA variants within this sample encode the same CDR3. The chain employs TRAV29/DV5 and TRDJ1, with 10 bases fitting TRDD3. Germline lookup yields CDR1 NSMFDY and CDR2 ISSIKDK. The CDR3 extends over 17 amino acids. In nucleotides, the CDR3 is TGTGCAGCAAGCGAGCCTACTGGGGGATCGCTCACCGATAAACTCATCTTC. This translates into CAASEPTGGSLTDKLIF.

The J gene is TRDJ3, the V gene TRDV2; 9 nucleotides align to TRDD3. The V gene end was trimmed by 3 bases and the J gene end by 4 bases; junction bases not matched to a gene: 9. Germline V gene data show CDR1 as GEAIGNYY and CDR2 as EKD. CDR3 length: 18 amino acids. CDR3 DNA: TGTGCCTGTGACGGGGTACTGGGGGAAAGATGGGACACCCGACAGATGTTTTTC. Its translation is CACDGVLGERWDTRQMFF.

In its sample, this clone ranks as medium-sized. Other DNA sequences in the sample encode the same CDR3. The CDR3 region is CACDTWGPSSWDTRQMFF. Here the CDR3 DNA reads TGTGCCTGTGACACCTGGGGGCCTAGCTCCTGGGACACCCGACAGATGTTTTTC. V is TRDV2 and J is TRDJ3, with TRDD3 as a possible D gene (6 bases). The germline CDR1 and CDR2 sequences are GEAIGNYY and EKD. CDR3 size: 18 residues. Trimming cost V 0 bases and J 0 bases, with 11 bases left between them.

In its sample, this clone was seen a few times. TCRdb shows a much larger clone's protein in place of this DNA's translation, and the two differ at residue 6, likely through a read error; the protein shown is translated from the DNA. V gene TRDV2 combines with J gene TRDJ3, with D possibly TRDD3 on 6 matching bases. Trimming stripped 3 bases from V and 0 bases from J, with 11 bases between. The CDR3 length is 17 residues. Germline V gene sequence: CDR1 GEAIGNYY, CDR2 EKD. CDR3 DNA sequence: TGTGCCTGTGACTACCGGGGGAGCTCCTGGGACACCCGACAGATGTTTTTC. Encoded protein: CACDYRGSSWDTRQMFF.

On this clone: A much larger clone differs from this one at a single base, so this may be a read error. Different DNA sequences within this sample yield the same CDR3. CDR3 amino acids: CACDTASGGSSWDTRQMFF. For the CDR3, the DNA is TGCGCCTGTGACACGGCCTCTGGGGGTAGCTCCTGGGACACCCGACAGATGTTTTTC. The gene calls are TRDV2 and TRDJ3; TRDD3 matches at 7 bases. Germline CDR1 reads GEAIGNYY; CDR2 reads EKD. This CDR3 has 19 residues.

This clone is large (0.1 to 1%) within its sample. A much larger clone differs from this one at a single base, so this may be a read error. This chain joins TRDV2 and TRDJ2, with 9 bases that match TRDD3. The CDR3 runs to 14 residues. The germline gives CDR1 GEAIGNYY, CDR2 EKD. V dropped 2 bases and J dropped 3; count of bases not matched to a gene: 0. The CDR3 nucleotides are TGTGCCTGTGACAACTGGGGGATGACAGCACAACTCTTCTTT. This encodes CACDNWGMTAQLFF.

This clone showed up just a few times. A much larger clone lies one base from this, so it may be a read error. Other nucleotide sequences from this sample produce the same CDR3. The J gene is TRDJ1, the V gene TRDV2; 7 bases align to TRDD3. V trimming: 0 bases; J trimming: 5 bases; junction bases outside the gene matches: 2. The germline V gene has CDR1 GEAIGNYY and CDR2 EKD. CDR3 length: 13 amino acids. CDR3 DNA: TGTGCCTGTGACACCTGGGGGGATGATAAACTCATCTTT. It encodes CACDTWGDDKLIF.

As for this clone: One base away lies a much larger clone, so this may be a sequencing read error. The rearrangement joins TRDV2 to TRDJ3, with 13 bases identical to TRDD3. The germline CDR1 and CDR2 sequences are GEAIGNYY and EKD. The J segment lost 0 bases and the V segment lost 3 bases, leaving 10 bases of the junction unmatched. The length of the CDR3 is 21 residues. Here the CDR3 reads CACDPILGDTPSSWDTRQMFF. DNA for the CDR3: TGTGCCTGTGACCCTATACTGGGGGATACGCCAAGCTCCTGGGACACCCGACAGATGTTTTTC.

A word on this clone: The mismatch at residue 8 between this DNA's translation and the TCRdb protein of a much larger clone likely reflects a read error; the protein shown is translated from the DNA. The same CDR3 arises from other DNA sequences in this sample as well. The V call is TRDV2, the J call TRDJ2; D gene ambiguous. The CDR3 loop spans 14 amino acids. Trimming left V 1 base short and J 5 bases short, with 10 bases between. CDR1 is GEAIGNYY and CDR2 is EKD in the germline V gene. The CDR3 is CACDTVGATAQLFF. CDR3 nucleotide sequence: TGTGCCTGTGACACGGTAGGGGCTACAGCACAACTCTTCTTT.

This clone was counted only a few times. TCRdb shows a much larger clone's protein in place of this DNA's translation, and the two differ at residue 3, likely through a read error; the protein shown is translated from the DNA. V is TRDV2 and J is TRDJ3, with 11 bases identical to TRDD3. This CDR3 is 18 amino acids long. The germline V gene has CDR1 GEAIGNYY and CDR2 EKD. The DNA of the CDR3 is TGTGCCCGTGACAGTACTGGGGGATACTCCTGGGACACCCGACAGATGTTTTTC. Translated, it gives CARDSTGGYSWDTRQMFF.

This clone was seen only a few times. A much larger clone is a single base away; this may be a read error. The identical CDR3 is also encoded by other nucleotide sequences in the sample. V gene TRDV2 combines with J gene TRDJ1; 7 bases align to TRDD3. Germline V gene sequence: CDR1 GEAIGNYY, CDR2 EKD. This CDR3 spans 13 amino acids. The CDR3, as DNA: TGTGCATGTGACCGTTTACTGGGGGATAAACTCATCTTT. It translates to CACDRLLGDKLIF.

Of note for this clone: This clone may be a read error of a much larger clone one base away. Other DNA sequences from this sample encode an identical CDR3 as well. V usage is TRDV2 and J usage is TRDJ2; 10 bases line up with TRDD3. The germline V gene has CDR1 GEAIGNYY and CDR2 EKD. This CDR3 is 14 amino acids long. The CDR3 coding sequence is TGCGCCTGTGACAAACTGGGGGATGAAGCACAACTCTTCTTT. Protein: CACDKLGDEAQLFF.

This clone was found a few times. V usage is TRDV2 and J usage is TRDJ2; TRDD3 is a possible D gene (5 bases). V was clipped by 0 bases and J by 7 bases, with 20 bases between them. The CDR3 runs 17 residues. Germline lookup yields CDR1 GEAIGNYY and CDR2 EKD. CDR3 coding DNA: TGTGCCTGTGACACCGTGGGGCCCAACTTTGACAAAGCACAACTCTTCTTT. Translating gives CACDTVGPNFDKAQLFF.

In regard to this clone: A much larger clone lies one base from this, so it may be a read error. V usage is TRDV2 and J usage is TRDJ3, with 7 positions matching TRDD3. Germline loops: CDR1 GEAIGNYY, CDR2 EKD. J was trimmed by 0 bases and V by 1 base; bases with no gene match: 8. CDR3 length: 19 residues. CDR3 amino acids: CACDTVTGASSWDTRQMFF. CDR3 DNA sequence: TGTGCCTGTGACACGGTAACTGGGGCCAGCTCCTGGGACACCCGACAGATGTTTTTC.

This clone was counted only a few times. A read error likely explains why the TCRdb protein, taken from a much larger clone, differs from this DNA's translation at residue 16; the protein shown is translated from the DNA. The chain joins TRDV2 to TRDJ3; 10 nucleotides match TRDD3. CDR1 GEAIGNYY and CDR2 EKD come from the germline V gene. The CDR3 has 18 residues. CDR3 amino acids: CACDTLGDSSWDTRQTFF. CDR3 sequence (DNA): TGTGCCTGTGACACCCTGGGGGATAGCTCCTGGGACACCCGACAGACGTTTTTC.

This clone is labeled medium-sized. The chain has TRDV2 and TRDJ2; D unresolved. The V gene lost 0 bases and the J gene lost 4 bases, with 11 bases spanning the gap. The germline gives CDR1 GEAIGNYY, CDR2 EKD. The CDR3 spans 15 residues. Here the CDR3 reads CACDTVGAWTAQLFF. The CDR3 DNA follows: TGTGCCTGTGACACCGTCGGGGCTTGGACAGCACAACTCTTCTTT.

This chain connects TRDV2 to TRDJ2, with D tentatively TRDD3 (5 bases). The CDR3 contains 18 residues. Germline V lookup: CDR1 GEAIGNYY, CDR2 EKD. With 0 bases removed from V and 0 bases from J, the gap between germline ends came to 16 bases. The CDR3 nucleotides read TGTGCCTGTGACACCGCAGATTACTGGAGGACTTTGACAGCACAACTCTTCTTT. Its protein is CACDTADYWRTLTAQLFF.

This clone was observed a handful of times. A much bigger clone sits one base away, suggesting this may be a read error. The rearrangement uses TRDV2 and TRDJ3; 13 nucleotides match TRDD3. The CDR3 runs to 19 residues. Germline V lookup: CDR1 GEAIGNYY, CDR2 EKD. Here the CDR3 DNA reads TGTGCCCGTGACGGAATACTGGGGGATACGACCTGGGACACCCGACAGATGTTTTTC. Protein: CARDGILGDTTWDTRQMFF.

This clone was detected only a few times. The protein held in TCRdb is that of a much larger clone and does not match this DNA's translation at residue 14, likely because of a read error; the protein shown is translated from the DNA. CDR3 in amino acids: CACDTYWGSSWDTQQMFF. The CDR3, as DNA: TGTGCCTGTGACACCTACTGGGGGAGCTCCTGGGACACCCAACAGATGTTTTTC. The chain joins TRDV2 to TRDJ3; 9 nucleotides match TRDD3. Germline lookup yields CDR1 GEAIGNYY and CDR2 EKD. The CDR3 sequence is 18 residues long.

Note on this clone: This likely reflects a read error, since a far larger clone is one base away. The same CDR3 can be traced to other DNA sequences in this sample. The V gene is TRDV2, the J gene TRDJ3; D not certain. This CDR3 is built from 19 residues. CDR1 and CDR2 from the germline V gene are GEAIGNYY and EKD. Trimming stripped 0 bases from V and 0 bases from J, with 14 bases between. In DNA, the CDR3 is TGTGCCTGTGACACCGGAGGATTCTCAAGCTCCTGGGACACCCGACAGATGTTTTTC. Its translation: CACDTGGFSSSWDTRQMFF.

Turning to this clone: Translating the DNA gives a protein that differs from the TCRdb entry at residue 8; the protein shown here is that DNA translation. This chain connects TRDV2 to TRDJ3; TRDD3 aligns across 10 bases. Germline assignment: CDR1 GEAIGNYY and CDR2 EKD. Trimming cost V 3 bases and J 0 bases; bases outside gene matches: 4. This CDR3 is built from 18 residues. The CDR3 is CACDAWGISSWDTRQMFF. The CDR3, as DNA: TGTGCCTGTGACGCCTGGGGGATAAGCTCCTGGGACACCCGACAGATGTTTTTC.

This clone was counted between two and nine times. The CDR3 sequence is CACDTIEGETSWDTRQMFF. The CDR3 region has the DNA TGTGCCTGTGACACCATAGAGGGGGAGACCTCCTGGGACACCCGACAGATGTTTTTC. This chain joins TRDV2 and TRDJ3; weak D call: TRDD3 (6 bases). Looked up from germline, CDR1 is GEAIGNYY and CDR2 is EKD. Between the trimmed V and J ends, which lost 0 bases and 0 bases, there was a span of 14 bases. The CDR3 runs 19 residues.

The J gene is TRDJ1, the V gene TRDV2; 8 bases are a match to TRDD3. TCRdb lists no J gene, so it was determined here by aligning the DNA to germline. The germline V gene has CDR1 GEAIGNYY and CDR2 EKD. CDR3 size: 19 residues. J gave up 0 bases and V 2 bases, and 16 bases lay outside the gene matches. In DNA form, the CDR3 reads TGTGCCTGTGACAACGTAGGGGGACTGGGGGCCCCGTACACCGATAAACTCATCTTT. As protein: CACDNVGGLGAPYTDKLIF.

V gene TRDV2 combines with J gene TRDJ3; 7 bases match TRDD3. This CDR3 contains 18 residues. V trimming: 0 bases; J trimming: 0 bases; junction bases outside the gene matches: 4. Germline values: CDR1 GEAIGNYY, CDR2 EKD. CDR3 bases: TGTGCCTGTGACACCGGATGGGGATACTCCTGGGACACCCGACAGATGTTTTTC. It encodes CACDTGWGYSWDTRQMFF.

In the case of this clone: A read error likely explains why the TCRdb protein, taken from a much larger clone, differs from this DNA's translation at residue 12; the protein shown is translated from the DNA. V and J are TRDV2 and TRDJ3, with TRDD3 identical over 7 bases. Germline loops: CDR1 GEAIGNYY, CDR2 EKD. The CDR3 is made up of 18 amino acids. The CDR3 sequence is CACDTVWGSSWNTRQMFF. DNA of the CDR3: TGTGCCTGTGACACCGTTTGGGGGAGCTCCTGGAACACCCGACAGATGTTTTTC.